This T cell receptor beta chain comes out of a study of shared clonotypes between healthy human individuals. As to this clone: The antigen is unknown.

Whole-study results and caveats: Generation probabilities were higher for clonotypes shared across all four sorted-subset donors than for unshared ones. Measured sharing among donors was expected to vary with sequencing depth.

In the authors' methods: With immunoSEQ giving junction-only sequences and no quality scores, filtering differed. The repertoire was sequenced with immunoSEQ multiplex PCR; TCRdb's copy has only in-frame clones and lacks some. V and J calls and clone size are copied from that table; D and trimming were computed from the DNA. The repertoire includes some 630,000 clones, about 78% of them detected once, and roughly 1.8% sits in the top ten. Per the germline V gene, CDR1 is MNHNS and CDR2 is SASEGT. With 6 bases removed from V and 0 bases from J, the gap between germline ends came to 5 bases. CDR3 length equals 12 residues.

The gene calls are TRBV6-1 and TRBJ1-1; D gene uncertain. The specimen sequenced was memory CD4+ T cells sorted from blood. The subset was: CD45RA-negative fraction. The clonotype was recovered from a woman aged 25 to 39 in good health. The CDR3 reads CASRSMNTEAFF. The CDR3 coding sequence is TGTGCCAGCAGGTCCATGAACACTGAAGCTTTCTTT.